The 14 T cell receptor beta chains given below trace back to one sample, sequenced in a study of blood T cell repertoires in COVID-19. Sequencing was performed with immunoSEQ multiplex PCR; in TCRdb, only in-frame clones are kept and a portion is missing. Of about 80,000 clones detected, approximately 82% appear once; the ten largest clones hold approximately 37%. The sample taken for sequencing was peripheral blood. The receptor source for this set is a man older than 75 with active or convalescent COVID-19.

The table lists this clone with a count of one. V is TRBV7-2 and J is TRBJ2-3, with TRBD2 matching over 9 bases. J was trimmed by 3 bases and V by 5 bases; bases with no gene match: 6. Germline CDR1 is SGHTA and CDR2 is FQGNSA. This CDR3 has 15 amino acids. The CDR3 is CASSVSGRWTDTQYF. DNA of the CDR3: TGTGCCAGCAGCGTTAGCGGGAGATGGACAGATACGCAGTATTTT. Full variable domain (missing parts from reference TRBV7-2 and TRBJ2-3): GAGVSQSPSNKVTEKGKDVELRCDPISGHTALYWYRQSLGQGLEFLIYFQGNSAPDKSGLPSDRFSAERTGGSVSTLTIQRTQQEDSAVYLCASSVSGRWTDTQYFGPGTRLTVL.

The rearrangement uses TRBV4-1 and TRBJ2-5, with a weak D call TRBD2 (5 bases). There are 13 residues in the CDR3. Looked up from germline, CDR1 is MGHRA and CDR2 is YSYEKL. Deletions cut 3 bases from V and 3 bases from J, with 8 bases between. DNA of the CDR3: TGCGCCAGCAGCCAGGCGGAGGAAGAGACCCAGTACTTC. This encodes CASSQAEEETQYF.

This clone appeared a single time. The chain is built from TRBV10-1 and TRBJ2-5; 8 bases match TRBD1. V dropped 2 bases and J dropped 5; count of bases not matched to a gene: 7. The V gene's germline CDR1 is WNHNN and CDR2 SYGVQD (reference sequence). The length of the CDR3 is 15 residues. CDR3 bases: TGCGCCAGCAGTGAGGCGGACAGGGCTGGGGAGACCCAGTACTTC. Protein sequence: CASSEADRAGETQYF.

CDR3 sequence reads: CASSLVGQGNNEQFF. As DNA, the CDR3 is TGCGCCAGCAGCTTGGTTGGACAGGGTAACAATGAGCAGTTCTTC. This chain connects TRBV5-1 to TRBJ2-1; 8 nucleotides match TRBD1. V dropped 0 bases and J dropped 5; count of bases not matched to a gene: 4. The CDR3 is made up of 15 amino acids. CDR1 SGHRS and CDR2 YFSETQ come from the germline V gene.

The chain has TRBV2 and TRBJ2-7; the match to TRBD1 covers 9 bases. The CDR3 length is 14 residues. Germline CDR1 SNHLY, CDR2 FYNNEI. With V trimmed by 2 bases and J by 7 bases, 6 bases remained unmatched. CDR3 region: CASSEWTGVGEQYF. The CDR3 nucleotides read TGTGCCAGCAGTGAATGGACAGGGGTTGGGGAGCAGTACTTC.

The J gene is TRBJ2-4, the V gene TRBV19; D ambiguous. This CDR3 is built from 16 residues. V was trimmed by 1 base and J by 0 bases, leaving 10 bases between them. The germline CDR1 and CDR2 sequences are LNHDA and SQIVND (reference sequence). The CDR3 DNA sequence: TGTGCCAGTAGTATAGGGGCAGCCGGAGCCAAAAACATTCAGTACTTC. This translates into CASSIGAAGAKNIQYF.

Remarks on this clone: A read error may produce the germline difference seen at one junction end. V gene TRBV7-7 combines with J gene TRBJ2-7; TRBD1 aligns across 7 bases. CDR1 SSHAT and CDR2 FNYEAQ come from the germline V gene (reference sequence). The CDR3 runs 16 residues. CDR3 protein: CASSLVRQGVAYEQYF. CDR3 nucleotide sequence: TGTGCTAGCAGCTTAGTTAGGCAGGGGGTAGCCTACGAGCAGTACTTC.

The chain's CDR3 is CASSYGGPDTQYF. The CDR3 nucleotides read TGTGCCAGCAGTTACGGCGGCCCAGATACGCAGTATTTT. The chain carries TRBV6-5 and TRBJ2-3; D not certain. From germline, CDR1 is MNHEY and CDR2 SVGAGI. This CDR3 has 13 residues. V was cut by 2 bases and J by 4 bases, with 7 bases left in between.

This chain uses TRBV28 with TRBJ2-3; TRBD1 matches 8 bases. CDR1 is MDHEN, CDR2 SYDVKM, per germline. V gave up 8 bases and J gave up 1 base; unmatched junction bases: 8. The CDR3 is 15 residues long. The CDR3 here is CASSTGGWGTDTQYF. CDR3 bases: TGTGCCAGCTCAACAGGGGGGTGGGGCACAGATACGCAGTATTTT.

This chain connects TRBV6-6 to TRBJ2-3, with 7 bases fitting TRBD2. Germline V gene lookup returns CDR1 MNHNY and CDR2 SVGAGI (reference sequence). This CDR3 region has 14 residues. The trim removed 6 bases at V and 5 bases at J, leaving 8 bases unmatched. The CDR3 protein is CASSEGTIVDTQYF. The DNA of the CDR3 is TGTGCCAGCAGCGAAGGGACTATTGTAGATACGCAGTATTTT.

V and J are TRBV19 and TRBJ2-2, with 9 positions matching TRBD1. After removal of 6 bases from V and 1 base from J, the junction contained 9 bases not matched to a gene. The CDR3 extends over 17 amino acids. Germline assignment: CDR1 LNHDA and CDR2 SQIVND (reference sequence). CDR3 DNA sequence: TGTGCCAGTAGGCTTCCTCACAGGGGGCGGAACACCGGGGAGCTGTTTTTT. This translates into CASRLPHRGRNTGELFF. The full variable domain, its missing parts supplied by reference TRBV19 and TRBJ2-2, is DGGITQSPKYLFRKEGQNVTLSCEQNLNHDAMYWYRQDPGQGLRLIYYSQIVNDFQKGDIAEGYSVSREKKESFPLTVTSAQKNPTAFYLCASRLPHRGRNTGELFFGEGSRLTVL.

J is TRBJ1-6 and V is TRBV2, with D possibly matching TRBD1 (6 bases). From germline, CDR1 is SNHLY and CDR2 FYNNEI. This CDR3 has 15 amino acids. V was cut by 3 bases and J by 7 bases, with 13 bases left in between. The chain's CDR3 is CASSERQVQNSPLHF. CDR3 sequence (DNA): TGTGCCAGCAGTGAGAGACAGGTTCAAAATTCACCCCTCCACTTT.

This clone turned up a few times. The CDR3 loop is CASSQFQTASGNTIYF. In DNA, the CDR3 is TGTGCCAGCAGCCAATTCCAGACAGCCTCTGGAAACACCATATATTTT. The chain carries TRBV3-1 (or the pseudogene TRBV3-2) and TRBJ1-3; a weak D match, TRBD1 (5 bases). This CDR3 has 16 residues. Trimming removed 2 bases at V and 0 bases at J, with 11 bases between. The V gene's germline CDR1 is LGHDT and CDR2 YNNKEL (reference sequence).

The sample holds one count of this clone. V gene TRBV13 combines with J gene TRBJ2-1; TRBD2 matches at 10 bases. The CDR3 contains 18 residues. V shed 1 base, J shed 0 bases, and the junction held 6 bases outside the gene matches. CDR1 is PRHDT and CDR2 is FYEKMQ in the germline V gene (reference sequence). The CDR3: CASSLAGWTSGSYNEQFF. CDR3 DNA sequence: TGTGCCAGCAGCTTAGCCGGGTGGACTAGCGGCTCCTACAATGAGCAGTTCTTC.